Included here is one TCR beta chain sequence, with context. These data originate in a study of cytomegalovirus exposure and HLA in healthy donors. Per germline, CDR1 SGHAT and CDR2 FQNNGV. The CDR3 length is 13 residues. It was with 60 Vbeta and 13 Jbeta primers that the PCR ran. Using immunoSEQ multiplex PCR, the repertoire was profiled, and TCRdb retains in-frame clones only, with some absent. This sample has more than 80,000 clones, with over 70% found just once. The receptor was isolated from a female donor in good health and CMV-seronegative. Sequencing was done on a sample of PBMCs. The chain recombines TRBV11-2 with TRBJ1-5; D is unclear. Here the CDR3 reads CESVLTGNQPQHF. DNA of the CDR3: TGTGAATCGGTCCTGACTGGCAATCAGCCCCAGCATTTT.